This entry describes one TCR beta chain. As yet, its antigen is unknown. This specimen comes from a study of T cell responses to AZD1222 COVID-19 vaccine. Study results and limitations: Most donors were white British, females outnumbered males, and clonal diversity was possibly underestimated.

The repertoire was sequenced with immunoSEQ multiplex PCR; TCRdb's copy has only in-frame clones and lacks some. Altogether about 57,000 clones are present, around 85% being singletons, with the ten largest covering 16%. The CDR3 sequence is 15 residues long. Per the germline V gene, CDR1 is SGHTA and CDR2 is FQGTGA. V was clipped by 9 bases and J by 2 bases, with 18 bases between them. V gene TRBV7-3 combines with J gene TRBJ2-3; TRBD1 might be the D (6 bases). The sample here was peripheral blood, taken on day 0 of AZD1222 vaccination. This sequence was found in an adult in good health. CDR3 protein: CASTESGQPTDTQYF. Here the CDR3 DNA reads TGTGCCAGTACTGAAAGCGGACAGCCCACAGATACGCAGTATTTT.